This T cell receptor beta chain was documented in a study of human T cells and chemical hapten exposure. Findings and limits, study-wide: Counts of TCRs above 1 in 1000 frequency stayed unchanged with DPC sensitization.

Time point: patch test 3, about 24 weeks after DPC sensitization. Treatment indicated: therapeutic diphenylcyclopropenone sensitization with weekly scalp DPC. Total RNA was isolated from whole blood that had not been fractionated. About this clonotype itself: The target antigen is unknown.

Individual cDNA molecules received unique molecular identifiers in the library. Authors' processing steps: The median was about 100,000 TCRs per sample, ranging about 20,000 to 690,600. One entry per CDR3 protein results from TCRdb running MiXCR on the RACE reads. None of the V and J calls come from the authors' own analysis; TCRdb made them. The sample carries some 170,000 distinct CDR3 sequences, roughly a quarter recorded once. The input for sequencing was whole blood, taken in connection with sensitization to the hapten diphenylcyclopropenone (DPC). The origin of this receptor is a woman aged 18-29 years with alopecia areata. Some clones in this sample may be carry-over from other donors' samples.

The CDR3 spells CASSFEPMNTEAFF. CDR3 bases: TGTGCCAGCAGCTTCGAGCCGATGAACACTGAAGCTTTCTTT. The chain joins TRBV5-6 to TRBJ1-1; D is undetermined. The CDR3 is 14 residues long. CDR1 and CDR2 (germline): SGHDT, YYEEEE. Between the trimmed V and J ends, which lost 2 bases and 0 bases, there was a span of 8 bases.